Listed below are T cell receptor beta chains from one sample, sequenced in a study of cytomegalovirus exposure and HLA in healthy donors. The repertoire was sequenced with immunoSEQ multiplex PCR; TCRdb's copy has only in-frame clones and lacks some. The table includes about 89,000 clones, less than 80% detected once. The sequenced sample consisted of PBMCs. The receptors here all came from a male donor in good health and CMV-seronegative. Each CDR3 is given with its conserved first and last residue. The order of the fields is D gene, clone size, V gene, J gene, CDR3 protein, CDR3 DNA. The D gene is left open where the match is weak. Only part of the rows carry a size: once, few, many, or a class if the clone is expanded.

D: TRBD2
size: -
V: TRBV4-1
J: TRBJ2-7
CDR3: CASSQAGGSTYEQYF
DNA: TGCGCCAGCAGCCAGGCCGGGGGGTCGACCTACGAGCAGTACTTC

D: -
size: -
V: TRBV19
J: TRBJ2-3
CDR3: CASSIGGHTDTQYF
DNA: TGTGCCAGTAGTATAGGGGGCCACACAGATACGCAGTATTTT

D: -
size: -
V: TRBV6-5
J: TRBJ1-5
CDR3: CASSYLAGSNQPQHF
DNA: TGTGCCAGCAGTTACTTGGCGGGTAGCAATCAGCCCCAGCATTTT

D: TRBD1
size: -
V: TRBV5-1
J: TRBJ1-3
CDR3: CASSPRDRSSLSGNTIYF
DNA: TGCGCCAGCAGCCCTCGGGACAGATCCTCCCTCTCTGGAAACACCATATATTTT

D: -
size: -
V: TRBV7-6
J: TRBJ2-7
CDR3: CASSLGEGSYEQYF
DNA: TGTGCCAGCAGCTTAGGAGAGGGCTCCTACGAGCAGTACTTC

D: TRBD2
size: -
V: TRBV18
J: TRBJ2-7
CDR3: CASSHGGGSEQYF
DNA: TGTGCCAGCTCGCACGGGGGGGGATCCGAGCAGTACTTC

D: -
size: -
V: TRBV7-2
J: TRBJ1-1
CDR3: CASSSSTTTEAFF
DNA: TGTGCCAGCAGCTCTTCAACAACCACTGAAGCTTTCTTT

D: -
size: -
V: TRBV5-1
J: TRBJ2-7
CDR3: CASSLAPANSYEQYF
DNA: TGCGCCAGCAGCTTGGCCCCGGCCAACAGCTACGAGCAGTACTTC

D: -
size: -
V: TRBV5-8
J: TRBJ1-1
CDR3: CASIVQGISEAFF
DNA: TGTGCCAGCATCGTGCAGGGGATTTCCGAAGCTTTCTTT

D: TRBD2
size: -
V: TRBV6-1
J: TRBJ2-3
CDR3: CASSDLAGGHTDTQYF
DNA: TGTGCCAGCAGTGATCTAGCGGGGGGGCACACAGATACGCAGTATTTT

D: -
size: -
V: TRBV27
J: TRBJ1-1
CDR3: CASSSTPSTGVNTEAFF
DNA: TGTGCCAGCAGTTCCACTCCGTCAACAGGAGTGAACACTGAAGCTTTCTTT

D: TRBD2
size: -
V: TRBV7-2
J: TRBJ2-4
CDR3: CASSPLAGGPQNSQYF
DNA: TGTGCCAGCAGTCCTCTAGCGGGAGGGCCCCAAAACAGTCAGTACTTC

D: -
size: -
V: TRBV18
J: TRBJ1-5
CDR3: CASSPTGGAGHNQPQHF
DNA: TGTGCCAGCTCACCTACCGGGGGGGCAGGGCACAATCAGCCCCAGCATTTT

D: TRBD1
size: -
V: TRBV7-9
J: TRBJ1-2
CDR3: CASSLRNSGTGFTF
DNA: TGTGCCAGCAGCTTACGTAATTCCGGGACAGGGTTCACCTTC

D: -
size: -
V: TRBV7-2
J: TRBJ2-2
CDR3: CASSLERSTGELFF
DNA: TGTGCCAGCAGCTTAGAGAGGAGCACCGGGGAGCTGTTTTTT

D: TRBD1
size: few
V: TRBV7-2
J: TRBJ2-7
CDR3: CASSPWRQGPEQYF
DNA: TGTGCCAGCAGCCCGTGGCGACAGGGGCCCGAGCAGTACTTC

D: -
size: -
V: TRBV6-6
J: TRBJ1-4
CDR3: CASSYPFGGANEKLFF
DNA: TGTGCCAGCAGTTACCCCTTCGGGGGAGCTAATGAAAAACTGTTTTTT

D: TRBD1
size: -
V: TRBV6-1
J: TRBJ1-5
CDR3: CASSDIQGGQPQHF
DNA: TGTGCCAGCAGTGATATCCAGGGGGGTCAGCCCCAGCATTTT

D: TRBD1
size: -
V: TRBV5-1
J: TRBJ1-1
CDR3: CASSRGQDTEAFF
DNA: TGCGCCAGCAGCCGAGGACAGGACACTGAAGCTTTCTTT

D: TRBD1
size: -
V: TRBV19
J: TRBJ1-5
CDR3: CASSLGTGTYSNQPQHF
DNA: TGTGCCAGTAGCCTTGGGACAGGAACGTATAGCAATCAGCCCCAGCATTTT

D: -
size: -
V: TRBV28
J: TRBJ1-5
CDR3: CASNRFEPQHF
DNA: TGTGCCAGCAACAGATTCGAACCCCAGCATTTT

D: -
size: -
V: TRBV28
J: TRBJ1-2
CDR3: CASSLSGPYRGYTF
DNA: TGTGCCAGCAGCCTTAGCGGGCCCTATCGTGGCTACACCTTC

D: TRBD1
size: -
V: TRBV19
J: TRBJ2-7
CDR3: CASSMDNRGSYEQYF
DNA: TGTGCCAGTAGTATGGATAACAGGGGTTCCTACGAGCAGTACTTC

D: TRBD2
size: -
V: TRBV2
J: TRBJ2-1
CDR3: CASSAASGVNEQFF
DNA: TGTGCCAGCAGTGCGGCTAGCGGGGTTAATGAGCAGTTCTTC

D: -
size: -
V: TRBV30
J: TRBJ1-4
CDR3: CAWSVGGGTNEKLFF
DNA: TGTGCCTGGAGTGTAGGGGGGGGAACTAATGAAAAACTGTTTTTT

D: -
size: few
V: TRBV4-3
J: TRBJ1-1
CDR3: CASRRTAASTEAFF
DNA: TGCGCCAGCAGACGAACAGCAGCCTCCACTGAAGCTTTCTTT

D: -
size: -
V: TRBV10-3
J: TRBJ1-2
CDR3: CAISEAGANGYTF
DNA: TGTGCCATCAGTGAGGCAGGGGCAAATGGCTACACCTTC

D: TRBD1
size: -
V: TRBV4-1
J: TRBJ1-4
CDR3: CASSLRQGDEKLFF
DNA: TGCGCCAGCAGTTTGAGACAGGGGGATGAAAAACTGTTTTTT

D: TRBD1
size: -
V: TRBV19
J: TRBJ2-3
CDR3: CASSILQGPDTQYF
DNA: TGTGCCAGTAGTATCCTACAGGGGCCAGATACGCAGTATTTT

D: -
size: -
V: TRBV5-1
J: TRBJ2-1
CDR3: CASSLADETGQFF
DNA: TGCGCCAGCAGCTTGGCGGACGAGACAGGGCAGTTCTTC

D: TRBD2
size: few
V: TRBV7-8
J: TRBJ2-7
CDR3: CASSLALAGVKDYEQYF
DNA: TGTGCCAGCAGCTTAGCGCTAGCGGGAGTAAAAGACTACGAGCAGTACTTC

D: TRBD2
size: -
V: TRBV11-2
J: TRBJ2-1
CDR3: CASSLDPSGTGNEQFF
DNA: TGTGCCAGCAGCTTAGACCCGAGCGGGACGGGCAATGAGCAGTTCTTC

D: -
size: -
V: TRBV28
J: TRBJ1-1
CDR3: CANPENQENTEAFF
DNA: TGTGCCAACCCGGAGAACCAAGAGAACACTGAAGCTTTCTTT

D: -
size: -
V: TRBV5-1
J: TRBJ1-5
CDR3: CASSLEGHNQPQHF
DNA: TGCGCCAGCAGCTTAGAGGGCCACAATCAGCCCCAGCATTTT

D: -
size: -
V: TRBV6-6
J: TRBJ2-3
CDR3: CASSSSDYSDTQYF
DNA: TGTGCCAGCAGCTCCAGTGATTATTCAGATACGCAGTATTTT

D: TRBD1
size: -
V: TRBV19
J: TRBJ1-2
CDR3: CASRQGNYGYTF
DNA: TGTGCCAGTAGACAGGGGAACTATGGCTACACCTTC

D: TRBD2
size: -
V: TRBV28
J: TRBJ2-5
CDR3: CASTSGSPEETQYF
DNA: TGTGCCAGCACAAGCGGGAGTCCTGAAGAGACCCAGTACTTC

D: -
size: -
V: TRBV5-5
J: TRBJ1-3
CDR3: CASSLGTGSSGNTIYF
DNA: TGTGCCAGCAGCTTAGGCACCGGGTCCTCTGGAAACACCATATATTTT